This T cell receptor (beta chain) is drawn from a study of shared clonotypes between healthy human individuals. Study results and caveats: Naive CD4 clonotypes were shared across several donors at roughly 5%.

CDR3 length: 14 amino acids. The germline V gene has CDR1 MDHEN and CDR2 SYDVKM. The V end was cut by 4 bases, the J end by 4 bases, with 13 bases between. Comments on this clone: Its antigen is unidentified.

In the naive CD8 group, cells lacked CD45RO and were positively selected for CCR7, so terminally differentiated effector memory CD45RA+ cells were left out. Genomic DNA belonging to each subset was distributed in equal measure over several immunoSEQ plates. It was roughly 210 ng DNA, 28,000 or so T cell genomes, that sorted-subset replicate PCRs used. Some clones are missing from TCRdb's copy, which holds only in-frame ones; the method was immunoSEQ multiplex PCR. Here the sample spans 2 million to 2.5 million clones, 90% to 95% being singletons. The sample was naive CD8+ T cells from PBMCs. The rearrangement links TRBV28 to TRBJ1-2; unclear D gene. This clonotype originated in a man between 18 and 29 years old in good health. Some clones in this sample may be carry-over from other donors' samples. The CDR3 DNA sequence: TGTGCCAGCAGTTCCCCCTTACCAAGCTATGGCTACACCTTC. This translates into CASSSPLPSYGYTF.